This entry concerns a single T cell receptor (delta chain). In this sample, this clone turned up a few times. Its antigen target is currently unknown. A far larger clone differs by one base, so this is likely a read error. Within the sample, other DNA sequences also encode this same CDR3. Library creation used multiplex PCR. Instrument used: Illumina MiSeq. From each sorted gammadelta T cell sample, both TCR gamma (TRG) and TCR delta (TRD) chains were sequenced. The source study handled its data this way. Clonotype tree plots, accumulated frequency of the top 20 clonotypes, diversity index (DI) and D75 metrics were included in the repertoire analyses. TCRdb called clones afresh from the public reads with CATT; identical DNA rows were later merged. TCRdb's processing, not the authors' own work, is the source of the V and J calls. This sample holds 93,000 or so delta-chain clones; approximately 0.92% were observed only once. The biggest ten clones account for nearly 10% of the sample.

For bulk TCR repertoire analysis, Vgamma9/Vdelta2+ and Vdelta2-negative gammadelta T cell populations were isolated by flow sorting from peripheral blood mononuclear cells. V gives up 0 bases and J gives up 2 bases, and the segment between their germline ends measures 15 bases. The CDR3 holds 16 amino acids from the cysteine to the phenylalanine. This entry keeps only the CDR3 DNA: 48 bases, framed from base 1. CDR1 and CDR2 are read off the germline V gene as GEAIGNYY and EKD. The data were taken from a study of γδ T cells in repeated Plasmodium falciparum infection (TCRdb year 2021). For the study in its entirety: The natural-infection arm enrolled Malian children exposed to intense seasonal malaria transmission, compared against age and gender matched Australian children. Four controlled human malaria infections were administered to about five malaria-naive U.S. adults over roughly 610 days by bites from P. falciparum NF54-infected Anopheles stephensi mosquitoes. Controlled-infection subjects were sampled at baseline, immediately before selected infections, and 21 days after each infection. Malian gammadelta TCR repertoires were analysed cross-sectionally during no-transmission periods and were analysed longitudinally across acute febrile malaria episodes. The study examined how repeated Plasmodium falciparum infection shapes the human gammadelta T cell repertoire, using natural infection in Mali and controlled human malaria infection. Study-wide findings and limitations: Compared with the repertoires of Australian children, the Vdelta2-negative gammadelta TCR repertoires of Malian children appeared more clonally expanded, less diverse and less shared. The Malian cohort came from a small rural village of predominantly one ethnic group, limiting generalizability. In Vdelta2-negative, largely Vdelta1+, gammadelta TCR repertoires, repeated controlled infections appeared to drive waves of new clonotype selection. Analysis of inter-individual variability in gammadelta T cell responses was limited by the small size of the controlled-infection cohort. Across time and infection, the Vgamma9/Vdelta2+ TCR repertoires showed a highly stable polyclonal makeup, with many TCRgamma sequences overlapping between individuals.

Sequenced: gamma-delta T cells from blood. This TCR was recovered from a pool of human donors (malaria-infected and uninfected, not separated). The chain is made from TRDV2 and TRDJ1; no D segment can be confidently identified. The J gene is absent in TCRdb and was assigned here via DNA matching to germline. The CDR3 is CACDTIQGLGTDKLIF. In nucleotide form, the sequence is TGTGCCTGTGACACCATTCAAGGTCTTGGGACCGATAAACTCATCTTT.